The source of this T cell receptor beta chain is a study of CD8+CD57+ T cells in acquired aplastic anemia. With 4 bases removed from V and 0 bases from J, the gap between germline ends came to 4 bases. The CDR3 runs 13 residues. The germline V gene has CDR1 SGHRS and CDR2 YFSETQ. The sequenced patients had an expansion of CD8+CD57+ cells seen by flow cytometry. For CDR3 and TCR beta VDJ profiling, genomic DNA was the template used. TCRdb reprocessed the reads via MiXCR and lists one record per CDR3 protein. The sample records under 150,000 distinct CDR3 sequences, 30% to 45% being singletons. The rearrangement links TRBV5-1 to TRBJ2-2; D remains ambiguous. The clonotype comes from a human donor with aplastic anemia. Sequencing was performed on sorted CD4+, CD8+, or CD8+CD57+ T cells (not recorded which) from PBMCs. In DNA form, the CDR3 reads TGCGCCAGCAGCGCCGCGAACACCGGGGAGCTGTTTTTT. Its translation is CASSAANTGELFF.